This paragraph reports one T cell receptor beta chain. These data originate in a study of T cells in Graves' hyperthyroidism and ophthalmopathy. There were TCR beta CDR3 regions amplified from RNA transcripts. TCR CDR3 underwent first-round RT-PCR with the HTBI primer set. Each CDR3 protein is one row after TCRdb ran MiXCR on the multiplex PCR reads. The sample carries about 640,000 distinct CDR3 sequences, about 15% recorded once. The specimen was blood. This TCR derives from a woman in her fifties or sixties with Graves' ophthalmopathy.

CDR3 bases: TGTGCCAGCAGCCTCCAGGGGTTCGACACCGGGGAGCTGTTTTTT. This encodes CASSLQGFDTGELFF. This chain links TRBV7-3 with TRBJ2-2; the D gene is possibly TRBD1 (6 bases). The length of the CDR3 is 15 residues. Trimming stripped 5 bases from V and 3 bases from J, with 13 bases between. Germline CDR1 reads SGHTA; CDR2 reads FQGTGA.